Listed below are T cell receptor beta chains from one sample, sequenced in a study of blood T cell repertoires in COVID-19. Data came from immunoSEQ multiplex PCR; TCRdb stores just in-frame clones and leaves some out. The table includes 110,000 to 150,000 clones, 80% detected once. The sequencing sample was made of peripheral blood. The receptors come from a woman aged 50 to 60 with acute or convalescent COVID-19. The CDR3 runs from the conserved cysteine through the conserved F or W. A clone size is listed for some rows: how often the clone was seen (once, few, many), or a class if it is expanded.

j_call	v_call	clone_size	cdr3_aa
TRBJ1-2	TRBV20-1	.	CSAWDKYGYTF
TRBJ1-3	TRBV14	many	CASGPGLRSGNTIYF
TRBJ1-6	TRBV7-8	.	CASSLVGQEYSPLHF
TRBJ1-1	TRBV12-3/TRBV12-4	.	CASSEQGRTEAFF
TRBJ2-1	TRBV6-6	once	CASSLLDEQFF
TRBJ1-2	TRBV6-5	.	CASRVGGYGYTF
TRBJ2-1	TRBV2	few	CASSEKSGGVSYNEQFF
TRBJ2-2	TRBV3-1/TRBV3-2	.	CASSQEGWLAGVTGELFF
TRBJ1-6	TRBV13	.	CASSPPGQGATPLHF
TRBJ1-5	TRBV7-2	.	CASSLSERKPQHF
TRBJ1-2	TRBV6-6	few	CASSPPQGREGYTF
TRBJ1-1	TRBV2	.	CASTPGGAPNTEAFF
TRBJ2-2	TRBV30	.	CAWSVWLAGGNTGELFF
TRBJ1-4	TRBV7-2	.	CASSLLGGGTNEKLFF
TRBJ1-1	TRBV7-6	.	CASRRLSDTEAFF
TRBJ1-5	TRBV19	.	CASIPTTGGSYSNQPQHF
TRBJ2-1	TRBV27	.	CASSLSQGGGPNNEQFF
TRBJ2-4	TRBV29-1	.	CSGRTVTFKNIQYF
TRBJ2-1	TRBV11-3	few	CASSLDSGGYNEQFF
TRBJ2-3	TRBV2	few	CASSADRGVGTDTQYF
TRBJ2-3	TRBV9	.	CASSVGGLASTDTQYF
TRBJ1-2	TRBV18	.	CASFDRGGPGSGYTF
TRBJ1-1	TRBV9	.	CASSVGLEDRAFGTEAFF
TRBJ2-3	TRBV18	.	CASSTTSGGATDTQYF